This is a list of T cell receptor beta chains from one sample in a study of T cell repertoires in cytomegalovirus infection. These receptors lack a known antigen. TCRdb used MiXCR to reprocess the reads, holding one entry per CDR3 protein. This table has 750,000 to 900,000 distinct CDR3 sequences, about 29% appearing once. Source: cultured CD8+ T cells from PBMCs, taken from culture after CMV antigen stimulation. The receptor set was obtained from a human donor in good health (CMV status not recorded). Some clones in this sample may be carry-over from other donors' samples. Both conserved end residues are part of each CDR3. D genes are given only for firm matches. Clone sizes are given selectively: once, few, many, or a class where the clone is expanded.

clone size	V gene	D gene	J gene	CDR3 DNA	CDR3 protein
many	TRBV7-2	TRBD1	TRBJ2-1	TGTGCCAGCAGCTTAGTGGGGACAGGCGATGAGCAGTTCTTC	CASSLVGTGDEQFF
NA	TRBV15	NA	TRBJ1-1	TGTGCCACCAGATCTCAGGGGAAAGCTGAAGCTTTCTTT	CATRSQGKAEAFF
few	TRBV27	TRBD2	TRBJ2-1	TGTGCCAGCAGTTCGACTAGCGGGGACCATTACAATGAGCAGTTCTTC	CASSSTSGDHYNEQFF
NA	TRBV7-9	TRBD1	TRBJ1-2	TGTGCCAGCAGCTTGACAGGGTTGAACTATGGCTACACCTTC	CASSLTGLNYGYTF
many	TRBV19	NA	TRBJ1-1	TGTGCCAGTAGTATAGACAGCAACACTGAAGCTTTCTTT	CASSIDSNTEAFF
NA	TRBV5-6	NA	TRBJ1-2	TGTGCCAGCAGCTGGAACCCGGACAATTTCCGTGACTACACCTTC	CASSWNPDNFRDYTF
NA	TRBV19	NA	TRBJ1-1	TGTGCCAGTAGTATAGGATGGCAGTCTGAAGCTTTCTTT	CASSIGWQSEAFF
NA	TRBV12-5	TRBD2	TRBJ2-3	TGTGCTAGTGCCTCAAGCGGGGGTAGCACAGATACGCAGTATTTT	CASASSGGSTDTQYF
many	TRBV7-2	NA	TRBJ2-1	TGTGCCAGCAGCTCACGACAGTATAATGAGCAGTTCTTC	CASSSRQYNEQFF
NA	TRBV19	NA	TRBJ1-3	TGTGCCAGCCGGGGGGGACCTGGAAACACCATATATTTT	CASRGGPGNTIYF
NA	TRBV5-4	NA	TRBJ1-2	TGTGCCAGCAGCTTGGGACAGAACCTCTATGGCTACACCTTC	CASSLGQNLYGYTF
NA	TRBV10-3	NA	TRBJ2-2	TGTGCCATCAGTGGGGGCTTCCGTTTTAACACCGGGGAGCTGTTTTTT	CAISGGFRFNTGELFF
few	TRBV9	NA	TRBJ2-5	TGTGCCAGCAGCGACGGGGGAGAGACCCAGTACTTC	CASSDGGETQYF
NA	TRBV6-2/TRBV6-3	NA	TRBJ2-3	TGTGCCAGCAGTTATACTGATCTAAGACCGCAGTATTTT	CASSYTDLRPQYF
few	TRBV6-5	NA	TRBJ1-1	TGTGCCAGCAGTTACTCTACGGGTCGGAACACTGAAGCTTTCTTT	CASSYSTGRNTEAFF
few	TRBV7-3	NA	TRBJ1-6	TGTGCCAGCAGCTTAGGGGGTGTGGCAGTCAAAGGTCTCTATAATTCACCCCTCCACTTT	CASSLGGVAVKGLYNSPLHF
NA	TRBV7-9	TRBD1	TRBJ2-5	TGTGCCAGCAGCTTAGCGCGAGACAGGGGATTCCTAGAGACCCAGTACTTC	CASSLARDRGFLETQYF
few	TRBV12-3/TRBV12-4	NA	TRBJ1-1	TGTGCCAGCTGGCGCCTTAACACTGAAGCTTTCTTT	CASWRLNTEAFF
many	TRBV7-2	NA	TRBJ1-5	TGTGCCAGCAGCTTAGCTGTGGGCAATCAGCCCCAGCATTTT	CASSLAVGNQPQHF
NA	TRBV10-1	NA	TRBJ2-3	TGCGCCAGCAGGAGGGGGGACACAGATACGCAGTATTTT	CASRRGDTDTQYF
NA	TRBV29-1	TRBD2	TRBJ2-1	TGCAGCGTTGGGCCTAGCGGGGTTGGAGTTGAGCAGTTCTTC	CSVGPSGVGVEQFF
NA	TRBV7-6	TRBD2	TRBJ2-1	TGTGCCAGCAGCTCCAGCGGGGGGGCCGATGAGCAGTTCTTC	CASSSSGGADEQFF
NA	TRBV27	TRBD1	TRBJ2-2	TGTGCCAGCAGTCAGACAGGGTTGAACACCGGGGAGCTGTTTTTT	CASSQTGLNTGELFF
NA	TRBV24-1	NA	TRBJ2-2	TGTGCCACCAGTCTAGGTACAGTCGACACCGGGGAGCTGTTTTTT	CATSLGTVDTGELFF
NA	TRBV20-1	NA	TRBJ2-7	TGCAGTGCTAGACCCCTCGACAGTTACGAGCAGTACTTC	CSARPLDSYEQYF